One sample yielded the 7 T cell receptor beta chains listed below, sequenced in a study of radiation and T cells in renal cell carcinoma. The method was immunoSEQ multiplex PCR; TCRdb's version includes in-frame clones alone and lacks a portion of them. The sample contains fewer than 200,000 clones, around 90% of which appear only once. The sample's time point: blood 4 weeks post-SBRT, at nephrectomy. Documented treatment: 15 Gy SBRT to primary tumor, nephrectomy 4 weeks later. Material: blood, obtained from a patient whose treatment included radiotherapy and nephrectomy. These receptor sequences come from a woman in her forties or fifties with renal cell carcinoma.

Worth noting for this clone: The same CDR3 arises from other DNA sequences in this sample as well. CDR3 loop: CASSPDYGYTF. The CDR3 DNA sequence: TGTGCCAGCTCACCTGACTATGGCTACACCTTC. This chain connects TRBV18 to TRBJ1-2; D call uncertain. V lost 3 bases, J lost 3 bases, and 2 bases lay in between. This CDR3 contains 11 residues. Germline V gene data show CDR1 as KGHSH and CDR2 as LQKENI.

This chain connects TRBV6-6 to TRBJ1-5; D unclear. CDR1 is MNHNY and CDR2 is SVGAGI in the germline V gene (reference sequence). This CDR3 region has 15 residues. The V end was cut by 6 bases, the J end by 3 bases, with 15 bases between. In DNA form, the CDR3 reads TGTGCCAGCAGACCTCCGGACGGACCCAATCAGCCCCAGCATTTT. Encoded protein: CASRPPDGPNQPQHF.

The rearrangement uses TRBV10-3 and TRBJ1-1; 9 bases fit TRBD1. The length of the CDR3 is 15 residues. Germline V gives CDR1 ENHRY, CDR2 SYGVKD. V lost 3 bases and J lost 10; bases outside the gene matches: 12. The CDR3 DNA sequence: TGTGCCATCAGTGAACGACAGGGGGAGGGTGGTCGAGCTTTCTTT. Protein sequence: CAISERQGEGGRAFF.

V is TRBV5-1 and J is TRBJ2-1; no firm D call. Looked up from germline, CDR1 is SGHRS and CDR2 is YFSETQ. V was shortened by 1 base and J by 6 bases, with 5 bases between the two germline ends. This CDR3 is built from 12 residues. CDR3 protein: CASSLLFNEQFF. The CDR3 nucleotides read TGCGCCAGCAGCTTGTTGTTCAATGAGCAGTTCTTC.

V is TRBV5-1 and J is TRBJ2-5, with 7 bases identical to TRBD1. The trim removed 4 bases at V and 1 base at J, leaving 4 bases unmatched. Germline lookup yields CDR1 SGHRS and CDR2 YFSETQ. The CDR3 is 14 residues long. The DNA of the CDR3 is TGCGCCAGCAGCCATGACAGGGCCCAAGAGACCCAGTACTTC. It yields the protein CASSHDRAQETQYF.

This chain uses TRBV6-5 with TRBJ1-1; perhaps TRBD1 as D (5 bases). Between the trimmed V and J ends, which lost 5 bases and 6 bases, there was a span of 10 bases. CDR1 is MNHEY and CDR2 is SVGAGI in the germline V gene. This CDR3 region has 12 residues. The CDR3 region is CASSGGTAEAFF. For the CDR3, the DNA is TGTGCCAGCAGTGGGGGGACGGCTGAAGCTTTCTTT.

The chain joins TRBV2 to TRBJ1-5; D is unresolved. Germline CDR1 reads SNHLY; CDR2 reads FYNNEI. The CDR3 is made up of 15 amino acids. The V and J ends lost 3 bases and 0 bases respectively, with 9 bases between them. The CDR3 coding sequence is TGTGCCAGCAGTGAGGGCCTCATTAGCAATCAGCCCCAGCATTTT. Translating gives CASSEGLISNQPQHF.